This entry describes one T cell receptor (beta chain). It has no known antigen specificity. The sample holds no much larger clone one base away, and base qualities are not on file. The receptor library was made with the immunoSEQ multiplex PCR assay. This immuneACCESS table, as held by TCRdb, lists in-frame sequences with V and J called but not all clones. Of the missing ones, under half trace to an unresolved V gene in checked studies; the others have no known cause. A total of 70,000 to 90,000 clones appear in this sample, about 88% of them only once. Jointly, the top ten make up just over 0.85% of the sample. The data are from a study of radiotherapy plus CTLA-4 blockade in lung cancer (dated by TCRdb to 2017 to 2018). About the investigation overall: Objective responses occurred in roughly 20% of enrolled patients, and roughly 30% achieved disease control. Findings and caveats that apply to the study as a whole: The strongest predictors of response were reported to be early dynamic shifts in blood T cell clones along with a rise in serum interferon-beta following radiation. After treatment with radiotherapy and ipilimumab, TCR clones that originated in tumors expanded in peripheral blood.

From its cysteine to its phenylalanine, the CDR3 spans 16 amino acids. The only DNA kept is the CDR3, 48 bases in frame from the first base. Unmatched junction bases come to 5, with V trimmed by 0 bases and J by 2 bases. CDR1 SGHDN and CDR2 FVKESK were looked up in the germline V gene. The study evaluated CTLA-4 blockade (ipilimumab) given together with focal radiation therapy in patients who had chemo-refractory metastatic non-small-cell lung cancer. The sequence links TRBV14 to TRBJ2-3; TRBD2 agrees with 7 junctional bases. The source of this sequence is a human donor with non-small cell lung cancer who had stable disease on radiotherapy plus ipilimumab. The sequenced sample was peripheral blood, obtained from a patient treated with radiotherapy plus ipilimumab. The CDR3 in this case is CASSQDLAVLTDTQYF. Read as DNA, the sequence is TGTGCCAGCAGCCAAGATCTAGCGGTCCTCACAGATACGCAGTATTTT.